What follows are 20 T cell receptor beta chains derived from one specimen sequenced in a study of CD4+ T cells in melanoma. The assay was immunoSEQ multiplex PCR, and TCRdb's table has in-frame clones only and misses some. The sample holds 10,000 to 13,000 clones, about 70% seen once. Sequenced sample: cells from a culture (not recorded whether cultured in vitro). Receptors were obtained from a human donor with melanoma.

The CDR3 DNA sequence: TGTGCCAGCAGTTTACAGTCTGGAGGGGGCTACACCTTC. Translating gives CASSLQSGGGYTF. The chain recombines TRBV6-5 with TRBJ1-2; D remains unclear. With 4 bases removed from V and 8 bases from J, the gap between germline ends came to 14 bases. The CDR3 consists of 13 residues. The germline V gene encodes CDR1 MNHEY and CDR2 SVGAGI.

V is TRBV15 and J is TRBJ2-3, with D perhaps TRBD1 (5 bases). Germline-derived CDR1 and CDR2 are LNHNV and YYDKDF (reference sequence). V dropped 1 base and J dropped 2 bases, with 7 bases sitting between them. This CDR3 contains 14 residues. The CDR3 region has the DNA TGTGCCACCAGCAGAGGTGGGGCCACAGATACGCAGTATTTT. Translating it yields CATSRGGATDTQYF.

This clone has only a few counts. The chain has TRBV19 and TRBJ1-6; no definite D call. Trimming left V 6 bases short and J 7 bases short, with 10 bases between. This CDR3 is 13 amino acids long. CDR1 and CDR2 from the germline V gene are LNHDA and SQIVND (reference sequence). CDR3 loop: CASSPRSNSPLHF. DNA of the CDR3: TGTGCCAGTAGCCCCCGTTCCAATTCACCCCTCCACTTT.

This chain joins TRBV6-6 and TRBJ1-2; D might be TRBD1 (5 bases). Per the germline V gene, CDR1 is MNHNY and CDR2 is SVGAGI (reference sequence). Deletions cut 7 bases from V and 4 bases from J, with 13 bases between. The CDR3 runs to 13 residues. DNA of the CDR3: TGTGCCAGCACCCATGGGGGTACCTATGGCTACACCTTC. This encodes CASTHGGTYGYTF.

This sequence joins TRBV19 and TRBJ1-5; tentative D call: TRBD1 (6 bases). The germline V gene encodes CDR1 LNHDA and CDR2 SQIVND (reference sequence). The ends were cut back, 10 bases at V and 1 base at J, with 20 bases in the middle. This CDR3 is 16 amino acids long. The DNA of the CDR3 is TGTGCCACCCAAACCTCTGCAGGGGAAAGCAATCAGCCCCAGCATTTT. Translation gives CATQTSAGESNQPQHF.

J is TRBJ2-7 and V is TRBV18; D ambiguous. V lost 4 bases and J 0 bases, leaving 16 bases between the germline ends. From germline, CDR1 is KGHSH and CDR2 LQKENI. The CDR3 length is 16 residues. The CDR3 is CASSRANPFVSYEQYF. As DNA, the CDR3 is TGTGCCAGCTCACGGGCGAATCCGTTTGTCTCCTACGAGCAGTACTTC.

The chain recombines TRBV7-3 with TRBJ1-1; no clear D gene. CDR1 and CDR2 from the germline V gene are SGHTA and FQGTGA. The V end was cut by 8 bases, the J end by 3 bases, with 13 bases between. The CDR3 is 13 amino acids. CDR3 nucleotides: TGTGCCAGCTCCTTCACACCAGACACTGAAGCTTTCTTT. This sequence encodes CASSFTPDTEAFF.

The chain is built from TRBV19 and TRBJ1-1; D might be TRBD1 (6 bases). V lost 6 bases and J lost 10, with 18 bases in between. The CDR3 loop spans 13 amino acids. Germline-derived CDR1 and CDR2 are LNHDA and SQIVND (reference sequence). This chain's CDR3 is CASSETWGRVAFF. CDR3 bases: TGTGCCAGTAGCGAAACATGGGGGCGCGTAGCTTTCTTT.

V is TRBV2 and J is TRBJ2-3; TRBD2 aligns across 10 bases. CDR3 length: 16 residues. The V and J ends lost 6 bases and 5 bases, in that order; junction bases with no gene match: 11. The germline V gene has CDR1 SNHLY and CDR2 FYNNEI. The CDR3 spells CASRGSGGAGGDTQYF. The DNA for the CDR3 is TGTGCCAGCAGGGGCAGCGGGGGGGCAGGTGGAGATACGCAGTATTTT.

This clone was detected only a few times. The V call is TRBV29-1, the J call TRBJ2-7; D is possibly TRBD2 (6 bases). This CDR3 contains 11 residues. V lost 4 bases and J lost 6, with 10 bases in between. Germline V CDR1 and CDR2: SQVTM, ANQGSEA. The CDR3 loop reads CSVVKGGEQYF. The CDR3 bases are TGCAGCGTTGTTAAGGGAGGCGAGCAGTACTTC.

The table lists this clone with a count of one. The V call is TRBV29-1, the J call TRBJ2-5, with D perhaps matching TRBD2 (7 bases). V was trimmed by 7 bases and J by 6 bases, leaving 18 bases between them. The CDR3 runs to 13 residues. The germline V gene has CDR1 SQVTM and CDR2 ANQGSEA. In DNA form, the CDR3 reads TGCAGCGCCAGTGGGGGGGCGATAAAGACCCAGTACTTC. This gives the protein CSASGGAIKTQYF.

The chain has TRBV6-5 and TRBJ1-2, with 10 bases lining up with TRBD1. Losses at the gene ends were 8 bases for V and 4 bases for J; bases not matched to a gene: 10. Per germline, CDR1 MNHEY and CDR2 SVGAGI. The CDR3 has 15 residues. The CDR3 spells CASLVGTGVVYGYTF. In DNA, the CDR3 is TGTGCCAGCTTGGTTGGGACAGGGGTGGTCTATGGCTACACCTTC.

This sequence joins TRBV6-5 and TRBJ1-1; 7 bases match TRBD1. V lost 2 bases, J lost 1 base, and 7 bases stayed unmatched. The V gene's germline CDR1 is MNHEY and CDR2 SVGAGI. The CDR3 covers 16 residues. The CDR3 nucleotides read TGTGCCAGCAGTTACCGTTGGACAGGTGGGAACACTGAAGCTTTCTTT. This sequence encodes CASSYRWTGGNTEAFF.

The DNA for the CDR3 is TGTGCCAGCAGGCTTCTGGTGGGGACAGGTGCTAACTATGGCTACACCTTC. Its translation is CASRLLVGTGANYGYTF. V gene TRBV28 combines with J gene TRBJ1-2; 8 bases match TRBD1. The CDR3 has 17 amino acids. The J segment lost 0 bases and the V segment lost 6 bases, leaving 12 bases of the junction unmatched. CDR1 MDHEN and CDR2 SYDVKM come from the germline V gene.

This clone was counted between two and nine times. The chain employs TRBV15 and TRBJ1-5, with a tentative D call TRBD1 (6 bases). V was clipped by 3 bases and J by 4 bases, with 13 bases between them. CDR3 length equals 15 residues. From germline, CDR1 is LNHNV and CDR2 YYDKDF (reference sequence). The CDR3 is CATSRSGQGNQPQHF. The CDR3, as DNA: TGTGCCACCAGCAGGTCGGGACAAGGGAATCAGCCCCAGCATTTT.

DNA of the CDR3: TGCGCCAGCAGCGGGGGACTAGCGAGCTCCTACGAGCAGTACTTC. It is translated as CASSGGLASSYEQYF. V gene TRBV5-1 combines with J gene TRBJ2-7; 10 bases align to TRBD2. The V gene's germline CDR1 is SGHRS and CDR2 YFSETQ. V trimming: 4 bases; J trimming: 0 bases; junction bases outside the gene matches: 4. This CDR3 has 15 amino acids.

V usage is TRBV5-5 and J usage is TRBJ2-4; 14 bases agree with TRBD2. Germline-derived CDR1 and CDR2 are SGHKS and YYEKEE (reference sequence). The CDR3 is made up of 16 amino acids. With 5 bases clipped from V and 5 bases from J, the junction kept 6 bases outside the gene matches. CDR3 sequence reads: CASRRTSGGPENIQYF. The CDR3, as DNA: TGTGCCAGCAGGAGGACTAGCGGGGGGCCTGAAAACATTCAGTACTTC.

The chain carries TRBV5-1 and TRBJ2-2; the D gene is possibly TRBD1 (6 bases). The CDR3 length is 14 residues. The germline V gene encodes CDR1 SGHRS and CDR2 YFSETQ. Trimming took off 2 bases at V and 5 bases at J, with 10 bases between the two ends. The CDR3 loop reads CASSLGGFTGELFF. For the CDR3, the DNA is TGCGCCAGCAGCTTAGGGGGTTTTACCGGGGAGCTGTTTTTT.

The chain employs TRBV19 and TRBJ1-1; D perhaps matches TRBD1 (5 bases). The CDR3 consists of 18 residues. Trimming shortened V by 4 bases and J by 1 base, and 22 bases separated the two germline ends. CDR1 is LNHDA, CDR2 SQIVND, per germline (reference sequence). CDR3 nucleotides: TGTGCCAGTAGTACGCGATCGCGGCCGAGGACAAAGAACACTGAAGCTTTCTTT. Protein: CASSTRSRPRTKNTEAFF. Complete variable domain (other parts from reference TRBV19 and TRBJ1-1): DGGITQSPKYLFRKEGQNVTLSCEQNLNHDAMYWYRQDPGQGLRLIYYSQIVNDFQKGDIAEGYSVSREKKESFPLTVTSAQKNPTAFYLCASSTRSRPRTKNTEAFFGQGTRLTVV.

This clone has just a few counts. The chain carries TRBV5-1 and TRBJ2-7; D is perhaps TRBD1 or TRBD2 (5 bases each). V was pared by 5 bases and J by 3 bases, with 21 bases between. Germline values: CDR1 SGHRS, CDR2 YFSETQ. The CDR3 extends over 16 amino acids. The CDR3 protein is CASRNSIDSGLYEQYF. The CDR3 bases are TGCGCCAGCAGAAACTCAATCGACAGCGGTCTCTACGAGCAGTACTTC.